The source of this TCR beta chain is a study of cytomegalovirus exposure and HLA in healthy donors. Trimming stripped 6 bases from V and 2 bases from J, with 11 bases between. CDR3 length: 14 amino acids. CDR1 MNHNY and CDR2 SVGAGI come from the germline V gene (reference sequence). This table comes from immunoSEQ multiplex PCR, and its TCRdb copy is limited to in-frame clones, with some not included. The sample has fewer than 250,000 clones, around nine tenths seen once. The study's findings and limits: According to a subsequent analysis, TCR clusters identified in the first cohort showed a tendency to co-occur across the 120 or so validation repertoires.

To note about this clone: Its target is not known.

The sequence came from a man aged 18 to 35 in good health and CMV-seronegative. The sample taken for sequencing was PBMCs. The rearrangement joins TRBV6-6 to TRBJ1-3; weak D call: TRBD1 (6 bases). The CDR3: CASRTAGAGNTIYF. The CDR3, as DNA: TGTGCCAGCAGAACGGCAGGGGCTGGAAACACCATATATTTT.